What follows describes a single TCR beta chain. This clonotype has just a few counts. Its cognate antigen has yet to be identified. Base qualities are missing; no much larger clone stands one base away. Per the publication, the treatment or condition label means: in vitro stimulation with specific CMV peptide epitopes to enrich CMV-specific T cells. The data were produced on an Illumina HiSeq 1500. Clones were called with MiXCR by TCRdb after fastp trimmed the public reads at Q25, and only in-frame beta chains were retained. For every CDR3 protein sequence, its rows merge into one entry that carries the most common genes and DNA. This sample is represented by fewer than 900,000 distinct CDR3 sequences; 25% to 35% of them were singletons. The ten largest account for less than 15% of the sample. These data come from a study of T cell repertoires in cytomegalovirus infection (dated by TCRdb to about 2019). Study-wide context: Recently identified HLA-C-restricted CMV epitopes, whose presentation resists viral immunomodulation, were targeted by peptide stimulations together with well-studied HLA-B-restricted epitopes. Because public TCR beta signatures pointed to carriage of CMV infection together with the matching HLA type, the HLA type of each donor mattered for the analysis. Broader findings and caveats from the paper: The ex vivo response was dominated by HLA-C-restricted CMV-specific TCR beta clonotypes, and the single most frequent clonotype in two of eight donors was supplied by these HLA-C-restricted clonotypes. Cumulative frequency of public TCR beta family members discriminated carriers of CMV infection plus the relevant HLA type in this cohort and an independent roughly 340-donor cohort.

This TCR was sampled from a human donor in good health (CMV status not recorded). Some clones in this sample may be carry-over from other donors' samples. Sample: cultured CD8+ T cells from PBMCs, taken from culture after CMV antigen stimulation.

The CDR3 region reads CASSSGGGSNTEAFF. In nucleotides, the sequence is TGTGCCAGCAGCTCGGGAGGGGGGTCGAACACTGAAGCTTTCTTT. In this chain, TRBV7-9 is recombined with TRBJ1-1; TRBD1 might be the D gene, on 6 matching bases. The germline V gene (reference sequence) yields SEHNR for CDR1 and FQNEAQ for CDR2. A distance of 13 bases separates the germline ends of V and J, which lose 4 bases and 1 base respectively. The CDR3 goes from the cysteine to the phenylalanine over 15 residues. CDR3 DNA only is kept here, 45 bases in frame from base 1.